Each of the 30 T cell receptor beta chains below was sequenced from the same sample in a study of shared clonotypes between healthy human individuals. Method: immunoSEQ multiplex PCR; TCRdb's copy keeps in-frame clones and lacks some. The sample includes approximately 2,000,000 clones, roughly 92% of them seen just once. Sequencing was done on a sample of naive CD4+ T cells from PBMCs. The subset: CD45RA+ positively selected. All receptors derive from a man between 18 and 35 years old in good health. Some clones in this sample may be carry-over from other donors' samples.

The V gene is TRBV7-3, the J gene TRBJ2-3; no clear D gene. Germline V gene sequence: CDR1 SGHTA, CDR2 FQGTGA. V was shortened by 0 bases and J by 3 bases, with 4 bases between the two germline ends. This CDR3 contains 13 residues. Here the CDR3 DNA reads TGTGCCAGCAGCTTAACGCAGACAGATACGCAGTATTTT. This sequence encodes CASSLTQTDTQYF.

V gene TRBV28 combines with J gene TRBJ2-7; 8 bases map to TRBD2. The trim removed 4 bases at V and 4 bases at J, leaving 9 bases unmatched. Germline V gene sequence: CDR1 MDHEN, CDR2 SYDVKM. The CDR3 spans 15 residues. The CDR3 coding sequence is TGTGCCAGCAGTTCTCCGGGACTAGTGGAATACGAGCAGTACTTC. As protein: CASSSPGLVEYEQYF. Together with reference TRBV28 and TRBJ2-7, the CDR3 gives the full variable domain: DVKVTQSSRYLVKRTGEKVFLECVQDMDHENMFWYRQDPGLGLRLIYFSYDVKMKEKGDIPEGYSVSREKKERFSLILESASTNQTSMYLCASSSPGLVEYEQYFGPGTRLTVT.

This clone was observed a handful of times. The chain is built from TRBV6-1 and TRBJ1-5, with TRBD1 as a possible D gene (5 bases). The CDR3 is made up of 13 amino acids. The V and J ends lost 2 bases and 6 bases respectively, with 8 bases between them. Germline V gene lookup returns CDR1 MNHNS and CDR2 SASEGT. The CDR3 region has the DNA TGTGCCAGCAGTGAAAAGGGGAGTCAGCCCCAGCATTTT. It codes for CASSEKGSQPQHF.

The rearrangement links TRBV18 to TRBJ1-1, with 7 bases aligning to TRBD1. The V segment lost 1 base and the J segment 3 bases; nucleotides outside the gene matches: 11. This CDR3 comprises 17 residues. Per germline, CDR1 KGHSH and CDR2 LQKENI. The DNA for the CDR3 is TGTGCCAGCTCACCACAGGAAGGGGGCGTCCTAGACACTGAAGCTTTCTTT. Encoded protein: CASSPQEGGVLDTEAFF. The whole variable domain, filled in from reference TRBV18 and TRBJ1-1, reads NAGVMQNPRHLVRRRGQEARLRCSPMKGHSHVYWYRQLPEEGLKFMVYLQKENIIDESGMPKERFSAEFPKEGPSILRIQQVVRGDSAAYFCASSPQEGGVLDTEAFFGQGTRLTVV.

V is TRBV19 and J is TRBJ1-5; D gene ambiguous. CDR1 is LNHDA and CDR2 is SQIVND in the germline V gene (reference sequence). There are 17 residues in the CDR3. V lost 0 bases to trimming and J lost 0 bases, with 12 bases between them. The CDR3 reads CASSIELAYYSNQPQHF. The CDR3, as DNA: TGTGCCAGTAGTATAGAATTGGCGTACTATAGCAATCAGCCCCAGCATTTT.

The chain has TRBV7-3 and TRBJ1-5; the D is unclear. Germline V gives CDR1 SGHTA, CDR2 FQGTGA. This CDR3 region has 15 residues. Trimming shortened V by 4 bases and J by 0 bases, and 10 bases separated the two germline ends. The CDR3 sequence is CASSSGANSNQPQHF. The CDR3 nucleotides are TGTGCCAGCAGCTCCGGAGCTAATAGCAATCAGCCCCAGCATTTT.

The chain has TRBV28 and TRBJ2-3; D is possibly TRBD2 (6 bases). The CDR3 totals 17 residues. Germline CDR1 and CDR2: MDHEN and SYDVKM. Trimming left V 5 bases short and J 2 bases short, with 20 bases between. CDR3 coding DNA: TGTGCCAGCAGTATCCTAGCGATCGTGGTGCACACAGATACGCAGTATTTT. It encodes CASSILAIVVHTDTQYF.

The chain joins TRBV28 to TRBJ2-2; a possible D gene is TRBD1 (6 bases). Germline V gives CDR1 MDHEN, CDR2 SYDVKM. This CDR3 contains 13 residues. V lost 8 bases and J lost 2, with 9 bases in between. The chain's CDR3 is CASGTLNTGELFF. The DNA of the CDR3 is TGTGCCAGCGGGACACTAAACACCGGGGAGCTGTTTTTT.

This clone was picked up one time. The V call is TRBV5-8, the J call TRBJ2-3, with D tentatively TRBD2 (6 bases). CDR3 length equals 16 residues. CDR1 and CDR2 from the germline V gene are SGHTS and YDEGEE. Trimming shortened V by 1 base and J by 0 bases, and 12 bases separated the two germline ends. CDR3 nucleotides: TGTGCCAGCAGCTTGCCGGGCGGGGTAAGCACAGATACGCAGTATTTT. It encodes CASSLPGGVSTDTQYF.

The chain joins TRBV2 to TRBJ1-5; D is perhaps TRBD1 (6 bases). Trimming cost V 3 bases and J 5 bases, with 11 bases left between them. This CDR3 spans 14 amino acids. CDR1 SNHLY and CDR2 FYNNEI come from the germline V gene. The CDR3 region is CASSDLGAYQPQHF. CDR3 nucleotide sequence: TGTGCCAGCAGTGACTTGGGGGCGTATCAGCCCCAGCATTTT.

This clone was recorded a few times. This same CDR3 is encoded by further DNA sequences in the sample. This rearrangement joins TRBV7-9 to TRBJ1-2; 8 nucleotides line up with TRBD1. This CDR3 contains 13 residues. The V segment lost 5 bases and the J segment 6 bases; nucleotides outside the gene matches: 5. The germline CDR1 and CDR2 sequences are SEHNR and FQNEAQ (reference sequence). Here the CDR3 DNA reads TGTGCCAGCAGCCTCGGACAGGGTGATGGCTACACCTTC. It encodes CASSLGQGDGYTF.

The chain carries TRBV27 and TRBJ2-5, with 7 bases lining up with TRBD1. The CDR3 covers 16 residues. J lost 5 bases, V lost 6 bases, and 15 bases had no gene match. CDR1 is MNHEY and CDR2 is SMNVEV in the germline V gene (reference sequence). This CDR3 is CASRQLGTQGLETQYF. The CDR3 nucleotides read TGTGCCAGCAGACAATTGGGGACACAGGGGTTGGAGACCCAGTACTTC.

The chain recombines TRBV10-3 with TRBJ2-2; D remains unclear. CDR3 length: 14 amino acids. Trimming left V 7 bases short and J 0 bases short, with 9 bases between. The germline V gene has CDR1 ENHRY and CDR2 SYGVKD. The CDR3 loop is CAIKGKANTGELFF. CDR3 in DNA: TGTGCCATCAAAGGGAAAGCGAACACCGGGGAGCTGTTTTTT.

The genes are TRBV5-4 and TRBJ2-1, with 10 bases aligning to TRBD1. The CDR3 runs 15 residues. V dropped 5 bases and J dropped 7; count of bases not matched to a gene: 9. CDR1 and CDR2 (germline): SGHNT, YYREEE (reference sequence). The CDR3 bases are TGTGCCAGCAGTCCCGGGACAGGGGAGTGGAATGAGCAGTTCTTC. This codes for CASSPGTGEWNEQFF.

V gene TRBV6-5 combines with J gene TRBJ2-7; unclear D gene. Germline assignment: CDR1 MNHEY and CDR2 SVGAGI. Trimming removed 0 bases at V and 7 bases at J, with 7 bases between. This CDR3 contains 12 residues. The CDR3 DNA reads TGTGCCAGCAGTTACTCCCACGGGGAGCAGTACTTC. It encodes CASSYSHGEQYF.

This clone was counted a few times. The V call is TRBV30, the J call TRBJ1-4; D gene uncertain. The germline CDR1 and CDR2 sequences are GTSNPN and SVGIG (reference sequence). V lost 3 bases to trimming and J lost 3 bases, with 11 bases between them. The CDR3 is 14 residues long. CDR3 nucleotides: TGTGCCTGGAGGGACGCAGGCGCTAATGAAAAACTGTTTTTT. Translation: CAWRDAGANEKLFF.

This chain uses TRBV28 with TRBJ2-7; D is ambiguous. Trimming left V 1 base short and J 9 bases short, with 16 bases between. CDR3 size: 14 residues. CDR1 and CDR2 (germline): MDHEN, SYDVKM. The CDR3 coding sequence is TGTGCCAGCAGTTTATTGGGTCGCGTATTAGGGCAGTACTTC. Its translation: CASSLLGRVLGQYF. Full variable domain (outside the CDR3, taken from reference TRBV28 and TRBJ2-7): DVKVTQSSRYLVKRTGEKVFLECVQDMDHENMFWYRQDPGLGLRLIYFSYDVKMKEKGDIPEGYSVSREKKERFSLILESASTNQTSMYLCASSLLGRVLGQYFGPGTRLTVT.

With respect to this clone: Other DNA sequences in the sample encode the same CDR3. This chain connects TRBV7-3 to TRBJ2-5; D is unclear. The CDR3 totals 13 residues. V was clipped by 3 bases and J by 1 base, with 6 bases between them. CDR1 SGHTA and CDR2 FQGTGA come from the germline V gene. DNA of the CDR3: TGTGCCAGCAGCTTCGGGTCCCAAGAGACCCAGTACTTC. Translated, it gives CASSFGSQETQYF.

This clone occurred once. This could be a read error, since a much larger clone is one nucleotide away. Different DNA sequences within this sample yield the same CDR3. V is TRBV5-1 and J is TRBJ2-3; D remains ambiguous. Trimming shortened V by 4 bases and J by 2 bases, and 5 bases separated the two germline ends. CDR3 length: 12 amino acids. Germline CDR1 reads SGHRS; CDR2 reads YFSETQ. The CDR3 nucleotides are TGCGCCAGCAGCCTGGACACAGATACGCAGTATTTT. Translating gives CASSLDTDTQYF.

V usage is TRBV7-6 and J usage is TRBJ2-3; 7 positions agree with TRBD1. Germline assignment: CDR1 SGHVS and CDR2 FNYEAQ. Germline trimming cut 5 bases from V and 3 bases from J; bases unmatched to any gene: 14. This CDR3 comprises 17 residues. The CDR3 loop is CASSLGTDPRVTDTQYF. The CDR3 DNA reads TGTGCCAGCAGCCTCGGGACAGATCCACGGGTAACAGATACGCAGTATTTT.

The gene calls are TRBV7-2 and TRBJ1-1, with 8 bases matching TRBD1. This CDR3 is built from 16 residues. The germline V gene encodes CDR1 SGHTA and CDR2 FQGNSA. V shed 5 bases and J 6 bases; nucleotides not matched to a gene: 14. The CDR3 reads CASSLGQGYGTAEAFF. The CDR3 bases are TGTGCCAGCAGCCTCGGACAGGGATACGGTACCGCTGAAGCTTTCTTT.

The DNA of the CDR3 is TGTGCCAGCAGTAAAACAGGGACCACCATATATTTT. Translated: CASSKTGTTIYF. This sequence joins TRBV6-5 and TRBJ1-3; possibly TRBD1 for D (6 bases). Germline CDR1 reads MNHEY; CDR2 reads SVGAGI. The CDR3 has 12 amino acids. V lost 5 bases to trimming and J lost 9 bases, with 11 bases between them.

The chain employs TRBV5-1 and TRBJ1-2, with D uncertain. Germline-derived CDR1 and CDR2 are SGHRS and YFSETQ. V gave up 0 bases and J gave up 5 bases, with 14 bases separating them. The CDR3 is 15 amino acids. CDR3 sequence: CASSLVAGKGYGYTF. In DNA, the CDR3 is TGCGCCAGCAGCTTGGTGGCGGGAAAGGGATATGGCTACACCTTC.

This rearrangement joins TRBV7-2 to TRBJ2-5; D is undetermined. The V end lost 4 bases, the J end lost 2 bases, and 17 bases lay between the germline ends. Germline-derived CDR1 and CDR2 are SGHTA and FQGNSA. This CDR3 is built from 16 residues. For the CDR3, the DNA is TGTGCCAGCAGCTCTCCCACTTGGGTGGGGCAAGAGACCCAGTACTTC. Amino acids: CASSSPTWVGQETQYF.

The chain links TRBV29-1 to TRBJ2-5, with no clear D. CDR1 and CDR2 from the germline V gene are SQVTM and ANQGSEA. CDR3 length: 13 amino acids. V dropped 7 bases and J dropped 5 bases, with 17 bases sitting between them. In DNA form, the CDR3 reads TGCAGCGCCCTCCTAGAAGACCGGGAGACCCAGTACTTC. It specifies CSALLEDRETQYF.

The J gene is TRBJ1-1, the V gene TRBV7-9; D gene unclear. Germline loops: CDR1 SEHNR, CDR2 FQNEAQ (reference sequence). Trimming took off 3 bases at V and 0 bases at J, with 11 bases between the two ends. The CDR3 extends over 15 amino acids. CDR3 in amino acids: CASSFRGEMNTEAFF. The CDR3 DNA is TGTGCCAGCAGCTTTCGCGGAGAAATGAACACTGAAGCTTTCTTT.

This clone was recorded only once. The chain links TRBV11-2 to TRBJ2-7, with D tentatively TRBD1 (5 bases). Between the trimmed V and J ends, which lost 10 bases and 0 bases, there was a span of 13 bases. Germline lookup yields CDR1 SGHAT and CDR2 FQNNGV. CDR3 size: 13 residues. CDR3 residues: CATRAPSSYEQYF. Here the CDR3 DNA reads TGTGCCACCAGGGCTCCCTCCTCCTACGAGCAGTACTTC.

The chain carries TRBV5-4 and TRBJ2-1; 10 bases agree with TRBD2. This CDR3 comprises 18 residues. Germline CDR1 is SGHNT and CDR2 is YYREEE (reference sequence). J gave up 2 bases and V 0 bases, and 8 bases lay outside the gene matches. In nucleotides, the CDR3 is TGTGCCAGCAGCTTGGGGGGGCTAGCGGGAGCGACCTACAATGAGCAGTTCTTC. Its protein is CASSLGGLAGATYNEQFF.

The V call is TRBV4-2, the J call TRBJ1-2, with TRBD1 matching 9 bases. The germline V gene encodes CDR1 LGHNA and CDR2 YNFKEQ. The CDR3 totals 15 residues. The J segment lost 8 bases and the V segment lost 6 bases, leaving 13 bases of the junction unmatched. The CDR3 region has the DNA TGTGCCAGCAGTCCCAACAGGGGGCTAGTTAGGGGCTACACCTTC. Its translation: CASSPNRGLVRGYTF.

V is TRBV7-6 and J is TRBJ2-2, with 8 nucleotides matching TRBD2. Germline loops: CDR1 SGHVS, CDR2 FNYEAQ. This CDR3 is built from 16 residues. V lost 5 bases and J lost 4; bases outside the gene matches: 9. The CDR3 region has the DNA TGTGCCAGCAGCCGGCTTAGCGGGACGGGCACCGGGGAGCTGTTTTTT. Its translation is CASSRLSGTGTGELFF.